This TCR beta chain was obtained from a study of CD39 and CD103 CD8 tumor-infiltrating T cells (dated by TCRdb to the late 2010s). With respect to the entire study: Repertoire comparisons were shown for an HPV-positive HNSCC, an HPV-negative HNSCC, an ovarian cancer and a melanoma patient. TCRbeta CDR3 deep sequencing compared repertoires of CD8 TIL subsets defined by CD103 and CD39 with peripheral memory CD8 T cells.

The study at large found these results: DP TIL clonotypes were rarely found in blood or uninvolved lymph node, whereas DN TIL clonotypes largely overlapped peripheral memory CD8 repertoires. Compared with DN and SP CD8 TILs and with blood memory CD8 T cells, DP CD8 TILs appeared more oligoclonal, with the top 30 clonotypes covering about 50-90%.

At the time of sample collection the patients were not on therapy, although prior treatments varied from chemotherapy, radiotherapy, surgery and immunotherapy to no treatment. After thawing, cells were enriched for T lymphocytes using a negative-selection kit, with EpCAM beads added for tumor-infiltrating lymphocytes. Memory CD8 T cells were sorted as CD8+CD4-CD45RA- cells irrespective of CCR7 expression. Before analysis, peripheral blood mononuclear cells were separated on a Ficoll-Paque PLUS gradient and then cryopreserved. On a FACSAria II, each population was sorted to approximately 99% purity, and the resulting cell pellets were frozen for TCR sequencing with no culture step. For this clone: What this receptor recognizes is not known. No base quality values were provided; no much bigger clone lies one nucleotide off.

Genomic DNA was extracted with the DNeasy Blood and Tissue Kit from approximately 10,000 to 100,000 sorted cells per subset. The immunoSEQ service sequenced and mapped the TCRbeta V-J or V-D-J regions, with coverage above 8.5x for each sample. Per the authors' processing: The analysis included only productive rearrangements exported from the immunoSEQ Analyzer platform, and clonality was assessed using the 500 most abundant clones. To quantify how much repertoires overlapped between populations, both the Morisita-Horn similarity index and the Jaccard index were used. In roughly 6 cancer patients, Morisita-Horn similarity was measured between the TCR repertoires of CD8 T-cell subsets. TCRdb re-hosts the immuneACCESS table, in-frame sequences only. Its copies lack some clones; in the studies checked, an unresolved V gene accounts for under half of them, and the cause for the rest is not known. For V, J and clone size, that table is used; D and trimming come from the DNA. This sample has about 15,000 clones in its table, and over 80% of those were observed once. The biggest ten clones account for roughly 4.2% of the sample.

The germline V gene provides CDR1 SNHLY and CDR2 FYNNEI. V drops 6 bases and J drops 4 bases, leaving 7 bases in between. Including the terminal cysteine and phenylalanine, the CDR3 comprises 11 residues. Just CDR3 DNA is preserved here, 33 bases in frame from base 1. Recombination joined TRBV2 with TRBJ2-7, with the identity of the D gene unclear. The receptor comes from a human donor with head and neck squamous cell carcinoma. Sequencing was done on a sample of CD8+ T cells sorted from blood. This specimen's cell subset or site label, interpreted: total memory CD8 T cells (CD45RA-CCR7+/-) from blood or uninvolved lymph node. The nucleotide sequence reads as follows: TGTGCCAGCAGGGTAGGATACGAGCAGTACTTC. This is translated as CASRVGYEQYF. The CDR3, completed at both ends by the reference TRBV2 and TRBJ2-7 genes, gives the full variable domain EPEVTQTPSHQVTQMGQEVILRCVPISNHLYFYWYRQILGQKVEFLVSFYNNEISEKSEIFDDQFSVERPDGSNFTLKIRSTKLEDSAMYFCASRVGYEQYFGPGTRLTVT.